The following is a T cell receptor beta chain sequence with its context. Its antigen is unidentified. This sample was taken from a study of cytomegalovirus exposure and HLA in healthy donors. The PCR made use of 60 Vbeta and 13 Jbeta primers. Source study methods: As a later analysis found, there were 80 million or so unique TCR beta chains, of which 8.5 million to 14 million were shared. The method was immunoSEQ multiplex PCR; TCRdb's version includes in-frame clones alone and lacks a portion of them. V and J calls and clone size are copied from that table; D and trimming were computed from the DNA. The repertoire has some 120,000 clones, less than 80% of them found once; the top ten carry 2.2%. Study-level findings and limits: The listing of 150 or so TCR beta chains classed them as cytomegalovirus-associated. In a later analysis, compared with equally common non-associated chains, HLA-associated beta chains were more expanded.

This CDR3 contains 16 residues. In germline, CDR1 is SGHRS, CDR2 YFSETQ. V was clipped by 0 bases and J by 5 bases; unmatched bases: 9. Sequencing was carried out using PBMCs. This clonotype was sampled from a woman aged 30 to 39 in good health and CMV-seronegative. J is TRBJ2-3 and V is TRBV5-1; TRBD2 matches at 7 bases. Here the CDR3 DNA reads TGCGCCAGCAGCTTGGGGGCGGGAGAGATCGGAGATACGCAGTATTTT. Translated, it gives CASSLGAGEIGDTQYF.